This T cell receptor (beta chain) was observed in a study of tumor and adjacent non-tumor tissue in lung cancer. Overall study findings and caveats: In normal lung, the top 100 clones were significantly more dominant than in tumor.

TCRbeta libraries were built with three rounds of nested PCR, modified from ARM-PCR. TCRdb re-derived calls from the multiplex PCR reads in MiXCR, one entry per CDR3 protein. The table includes about 48,000 distinct CDR3 sequences, 55% to 65% detected once. No cell sorting was done before RNA was extracted from the tissue. Distant lung tissue was collected more than 3 cm away from the tumor edge. The CDR3 length is 11 residues. The V end was cut by 5 bases, the J end by 1 base, with 5 bases between. The germline V gene encodes CDR1 GTSNPN and CDR2 SVGIG (reference sequence). This clonotype was seen ten or more times. The antigen remains unidentified.

The chain uses TRBV30 and TRBJ1-1; D unclear. The clonotype comes from a woman aged 70 to 79 with non-small cell lung cancer. The specimen was distant non-tumor lung tissue. Written as DNA, the CDR3 is TGTGCCTGGGAGAGGAACACTGAAGCTTTCTTT. Its translation is CAWERNTEAFF.